This entry concerns a single TCR beta chain. The antigen remains undetermined. The junction had 3 bases not matched to a gene; V was cut back by 5 bases and J by 3 bases. The V gene's germline CDR1 is LNHDA and CDR2 SQIVND (reference sequence). The CDR3 loop spans 14 amino acids. Produced via immunoSEQ multiplex PCR; TCRdb's table is partial and in-frame only. The table lists around 99,000 clones, nearly 90% of them singletons. The data belong to a study of T cell responses to AZD1222 COVID-19 vaccine. Regarding the study as a whole: Vaccination with two AZD1222 doses was followed by a rise in Spike-specific TCR breadth and depth. Dominant at 160-218 and 743-854, vaccine-associated CD4 TCRs also spanned spike. Repertoires were sampled only after the peak T cell response. Clonal diversity was possibly underestimated, and white British individuals and females predominated among donors.

This clonotype was obtained from an adult in good health. V gene TRBV19 combines with J gene TRBJ2-3, with 9 bases aligning to TRBD2. Sample: peripheral blood, taken on day 0 of MenACWY control vaccination. Written as DNA, the CDR3 is TGTGCCAGTAGTGATAGCGGGAGAACAGATACGCAGTATTTT. Translating it yields CASSDSGRTDTQYF.